The clone carrying this T cell receptor beta chain has just a few counts. Responders labeled with CFSE (approximately 200,000) were plated with approximately 200,000 irradiated, violet-dye-labeled stimulators. With 1 base removed from V and 2 bases from J, the gap between germline ends came to 12 bases. The CDR3 runs to 15 residues. Germline CDR1 reads SNHLY; CDR2 reads FYNNEI. Clones were sequenced by immunoSEQ multiplex PCR, and TCRdb holds only the in-frame ones, with some missing. In the table there are about 12,000 clones, about 30% of which are singletons. The data were taken from a study of graft-versus-host responses after intestinal transplantation.

The receptor was derived from a human patient who received an intestinal transplant. The specimen comprised alloreactive CD8+ T cells from a mixed lymphocyte reaction culture, sampled before intestinal transplant. Described subset: CFSE-low proliferating T cells sorted from roughly 6-day pre-transplant mixed lymphocyte reaction (GvH or HvG direction). V is TRBV2 and J is TRBJ2-7, with D possibly being TRBD2 (6 bases). CDR3 sequence: CASSEDLGTAYEQYF. The CDR3 DNA is TGTGCCAGCAGTGAAGATCTTGGGACTGCCTACGAGCAGTACTTC.